Below, 9 T cell receptor beta chains from the same sample are listed, as sequenced in a study of shared clonotypes between healthy human individuals. Clones were sequenced by immunoSEQ multiplex PCR, and TCRdb holds only the in-frame ones, with some missing. The table has 650,000 to 800,000 clones, around 70% seen once; the top ten hold approximately 1.8%. The sample consisted of memory CD4+ T cells sorted from blood. Subset meaning: CD45RA-negative fraction. All receptors come from a woman between 25 and 40 years old in good health.

The CDR3 DNA is TGTGCCAGCAGAGGCAGGGGGAGCACTGAAGCTTTCTTT. It encodes CASRGRGSTEAFF. The chain combines TRBV6-5 with TRBJ1-1, with 7 bases that match TRBD1. The CDR3 loop spans 13 amino acids. CDR1 MNHEY and CDR2 SVGAGI come from the germline V gene. Unmatched junction bases numbered 5, after V lost 6 bases and J lost 4 bases.

The rearrangement uses TRBV2 and TRBJ2-7; D possibly corresponds to TRBD2 (7 bases). This CDR3 spans 14 amino acids. The germline CDR1 and CDR2 sequences are SNHLY and FYNNEI. V lost 3 bases to trimming and J lost 7 bases, with 16 bases between them. The CDR3 DNA is TGTGCCAGCAGTGATAGGGGGGGCGGAAGGGAGCAGTACTTC. The encoded protein is CASSDRGGGREQYF. The full variable domain, in which reference TRBV2 and TRBJ2-7 provide the parts outside the CDR3, is EPEVTQTPSHQVTQMGQEVILRCVPISNHLYFYWYRQILGQKVEFLVSFYNNEISEKSEIFDDQFSVERPDGSNFTLKIRSTKLEDSAMYFCASSDRGGGREQYFGPGTRLTVT.

The chain employs TRBV5-1 and TRBJ2-2; D uncertain. Germline CDR1 and CDR2: SGHRS and YFSETQ. Trimming cost V 2 bases and J 1 base, with 6 bases left between them. The CDR3 contains 14 residues. CDR3 DNA sequence: TGCGCCAGCAGCTTCCCCGTGAACACCGGGGAGCTGTTTTTT. Protein: CASSFPVNTGELFF.

This clone was observed a few times. This chain joins TRBV19 and TRBJ1-3; D gene unclear. Germline V lookup: CDR1 LNHDA, CDR2 SQIVND (reference sequence). This CDR3 region has 15 residues. V gave up 5 bases and J gave up 2 bases, with 13 bases separating them. CDR3 nucleotide sequence: TGTGCCAGTAGTGGCCGGAGTTCCGCTGGAAACACCATATATTTT. Protein: CASSGRSSAGNTIYF.

This chain joins TRBV5-1 and TRBJ2-7, with D possibly being TRBD2 (9 bases). Germline V CDR1 and CDR2: SGHRS, YFSETQ. There are 16 residues in the CDR3. Between the trimmed V and J ends, which lost 3 bases and 6 bases, there was a span of 22 bases. Here the CDR3 reads CASSSSPGGGRVEQYF. CDR3 coding DNA: TGCGCCAGCAGCTCGTCCCCAGGGGGCGGGAGGGTCGAGCAGTACTTC.

V and J are TRBV4-2 and TRBJ2-7; 8 nucleotides agree with TRBD1. V gave up 4 bases and J gave up 9 bases; unmatched junction bases: 8. CDR1 and CDR2 from the germline V gene are LGHNA and YNFKEQ. The CDR3 loop spans 13 amino acids. CDR3 loop: CASSPGTGSGQYF. The CDR3, as DNA: TGTGCCAGCAGCCCCGGGACAGGATCTGGGCAGTACTTC.

This clone was observed once. The gene calls are TRBV6-6 and TRBJ2-7, with 14 nucleotides matching TRBD2. Germline V lookup: CDR1 MNHNY, CDR2 SVGAGI (reference sequence). The CDR3 covers 14 residues. V was pared by 11 bases and J by 3 bases, with 6 bases of the junction left unmatched. The CDR3 sequence: CAASGTSGSYEQYF. The CDR3, as DNA: TGTGCCGCATCCGGGACTAGCGGGAGCTACGAGCAGTACTTC.

This clone was seen a few times. The rearrangement uses TRBV2 and TRBJ2-5; D call uncertain. Looked up from germline, CDR1 is SNHLY and CDR2 is FYNNEI. The CDR3 covers 13 residues. Trimming removed 7 bases from V and 0 bases from J, with 9 bases in between. CDR3 loop: CASKAVYQETQYF. The CDR3 coding sequence is TGTGCCAGCAAGGCGGTGTACCAAGAGACCCAGTACTTC.

This chain joins TRBV25-1 and TRBJ2-5; 7 nucleotides agree with TRBD2. The CDR3 runs to 14 residues. Germline V gene data show CDR1 as MGHDK and CDR2 as SYGVNS. The ends lost 1 base at V and 8 bases at J; junction bases unmatched: 7. CDR3 in amino acids: CASSESLLAPTQYF. DNA of the CDR3: TGTGCCAGCAGTGAATCCCTACTAGCGCCTACCCAGTACTTC. The whole variable domain, filled in from reference TRBV25-1 and TRBJ2-5, reads EADIYQTPRYLVIGTGKKITLECSQTMGHDKMYWYQQDPGMELHLIHYSYGVNSTEKGDLSSESTVSRIRTEHFPLTLESARPSHTSQYLCASSESLLAPTQYFGPGTRLLVL.